A single sample is the source of the 31 T cell receptor beta chains below, sequenced in a study of shared clonotypes between healthy human individuals. CD45RO-negative cells were positively selected for CCR7, leaving out terminally differentiated effector memory CD45RA+ cells. Here immunoSEQ multiplex PCR was the method, and the copy in TCRdb shows in-frame clones only, minus some. This sample has 550,000 to 600,000 clones, with roughly 98% found just once. The sequencing input was naive CD8+ T cells sorted from blood. These receptor sequences come from a young man in good health.

This chain joins TRBV28 and TRBJ2-7; tentative D call: TRBD2 (5 bases). The CDR3 consists of 15 residues. V was trimmed by 2 bases and J by 3 bases, leaving 14 bases between them. The V gene's germline CDR1 is MDHEN and CDR2 SYDVKM. In DNA, the CDR3 is TGTGCCAGCAGTTTACTCCGGGAACTGAACTACGAGCAGTACTTC. Translation: CASSLLRELNYEQYF.

This rearrangement joins TRBV29-1 to TRBJ2-3; 13 bases are shared with TRBD2. The CDR3 loop spans 14 amino acids. With 3 bases clipped from V and 4 bases from J, the junction kept 1 base outside the gene matches. CDR1 is SQVTM, CDR2 ANQGSEA, per germline. The CDR3 here is CSVEGLAGPDTQYF. The DNA for the CDR3 is TGCAGCGTTGAGGGACTAGCGGGACCAGATACGCAGTATTTT.

The genes are TRBV7-9 and TRBJ2-7; 10 positions match TRBD1. CDR1 is SEHNR and CDR2 is FQNEAQ in the germline V gene (reference sequence). V lost 2 bases to trimming and J lost 3 bases; unmatched junction nucleotides: 4. The CDR3 totals 15 residues. CDR3 region: CASSLRDRGGYEQYF. CDR3 sequence (DNA): TGTGCCAGCAGCTTAAGGGACAGGGGTGGCTACGAGCAGTACTTC.

The chain carries TRBV7-8 and TRBJ2-3; D might be TRBD1 (7 bases). This CDR3 region has 16 residues. With 1 base removed from V and 4 bases from J, the gap between germline ends came to 15 bases. CDR1 SGHVS and CDR2 FQNEAQ come from the germline V gene. The CDR3 region has the DNA TGTGCCAGCAGCTTAGAAGGGGGCGGGATGGCAGATACGCAGTATTTT. Translated, it gives CASSLEGGGMADTQYF.

The chain employs TRBV25-1 and TRBJ1-1; D not resolved. The CDR3 is 15 amino acids. The germline CDR1 and CDR2 sequences are MGHDK and SYGVNS. Trimming cost V 4 bases and J 1 base, with 13 bases left between them. The CDR3 loop is CASSAPAGPNTEAFF. The CDR3 nucleotides read TGTGCCAGCAGTGCCCCGGCGGGCCCGAACACTGAAGCTTTCTTT.

CDR3 protein: CASSRTGLAVNEQFF. The CDR3 DNA reads as TGTGCCAGCAGTCGAACGGGACTAGCGGTAAATGAGCAGTTCTTC. The chain couples TRBV6-5 to TRBJ2-1; 11 nucleotides agree with TRBD2. From germline, CDR1 is MNHEY and CDR2 SVGAGI. With 5 bases clipped from V and 7 bases from J, the junction kept 7 bases outside the gene matches. This CDR3 is 15 amino acids long.

The CDR3: CASSLARSVDEQYF. The CDR3 DNA sequence: TGTGCCAGCAGCTTAGCGCGGTCAGTAGATGAGCAGTACTTC. The chain employs TRBV7-9 and TRBJ2-7; the D is unclear. There are 14 residues in the CDR3. The V end lost 0 bases, the J end lost 7 bases, and 13 bases lay between the germline ends. The germline V gene encodes CDR1 SEHNR and CDR2 FQNEAQ (reference sequence). The entire variable domain, with the rest obtained from reference TRBV7-9 and TRBJ2-7, is as follows: DTGVSQNPRHKITKRGQNVTFRCDPISEHNRLYWYRQTLGQGPEFLTYFQNEAQLEKSRLLSDRFSAERPKGSFSTLEIQRTEQGDSAMYLCASSLARSVDEQYFGPGTRLTVT.

The rearrangement uses TRBV27 and TRBJ2-7; D remains unclear. V lost 2 bases and J 3 bases, leaving 8 bases between the germline ends. CDR3 length: 13 residues. Germline V gene lookup returns CDR1 MNHEY and CDR2 SMNVEV (reference sequence). DNA for the CDR3: TGTGCCAGCAGTTTAGGGCTAGACTACGAGCAGTACTTC. It translates to CASSLGLDYEQYF.

Details on this clone: The sample has other DNA sequences that encode this CDR3 too. The J gene is TRBJ2-7, the V gene TRBV9; D unclear. CDR1 is SGDLS and CDR2 is YYNGEE in the germline V gene. V was cut by 0 bases and J by 6 bases, with 7 bases left in between. CDR3 length: 12 residues. This chain's CDR3 is CASSVGGSEQYF. The DNA for the CDR3 is TGTGCCAGCAGCGTAGGGGGAAGCGAGCAGTACTTC.

The chain combines TRBV10-2 with TRBJ2-1; 9 bases agree with TRBD2. There are 14 residues in the CDR3. V lost 6 bases, J lost 8 bases, and 8 bases stayed unmatched. Looked up from germline, CDR1 is WSHSY and CDR2 is SAAADI. The CDR3 is CASSGLAFIDEQFF. Written as DNA, the CDR3 is TGCGCCAGCAGCGGACTAGCGTTTATCGATGAGCAGTTCTTC.

The chain links TRBV7-2 to TRBJ2-7, with D perhaps TRBD1 or TRBD2 (7 bases each). The V gene lost 4 bases and the J gene lost 2 bases, with 18 bases spanning the gap. The CDR3 is 16 amino acids. Looked up from germline, CDR1 is SGHTA and CDR2 is FQGNSA. The CDR3 here is CASSSAPTGTTYEQYF. CDR3 bases: TGTGCCAGCAGCTCGGCACCGACAGGGACTACCTACGAGCAGTACTTC.

The CDR3 DNA reads as TGTGCCAGCTCACCACCCCCCCTCGGGCATGAGCAGTTCTTC. It yields the protein CASSPPPLGHEQFF. The chain employs TRBV18 and TRBJ2-1; D gene uncertain. The V end lost 0 bases, the J end lost 8 bases, and 11 bases lay between the germline ends. The CDR3 contains 14 residues. The germline gives CDR1 KGHSH, CDR2 LQKENI.

The rearrangement joins TRBV7-9 to TRBJ2-3; TRBD1 agrees at 8 bases. The CDR3 length is 15 residues. Germline V lookup: CDR1 SEHNR, CDR2 FQNEAQ (reference sequence). Losses at the gene ends were 4 bases for V and 4 bases for J; bases not matched to a gene: 7. For the CDR3, the DNA is TGTGCCAGCAGCTCAGGAGGACAGGGTGCAGATACGCAGTATTTT. The encoded protein is CASSSGGQGADTQYF.

To note about this clone: A junction boundary mismatches the germline segment, possibly from a read error. Additional DNA sequences in this sample encode the identical CDR3. The rearrangement uses TRBV20-1 and TRBJ2-7; D is perhaps TRBD2 (5 bases). The CDR3 loop spans 11 amino acids. Per germline, CDR1 DFQATT and CDR2 SNEGSKA (reference sequence). The CDR3 spells CSVPRGYEQYF. The CDR3 nucleotides read TGTAGTGTTCCACGGGGCTACGAGCAGTACTTC.

The chain recombines TRBV27 with TRBJ2-7, with TRBD2 matching over 12 bases. Germline-derived CDR1 and CDR2 are MNHEY and SMNVEV (reference sequence). This CDR3 is built from 15 residues. Trimming cost V 8 bases and J 7 bases; bases outside gene matches: 12. The CDR3 sequence is CASLPTSGRKGEQYF. In nucleotides, the CDR3 is TGTGCCAGCTTACCGACTAGCGGGAGAAAGGGGGAGCAGTACTTC.

The gene calls are TRBV7-8 and TRBJ1-4; D is unclear. The CDR3 has 15 amino acids. The V and J ends lost 2 bases and 0 bases respectively, with 7 bases between them. Germline values: CDR1 SGHVS, CDR2 FQNEAQ. The CDR3, as DNA: TGTGCCAGCAGCTTAAGCACGGCAACTAATGAAAAACTGTTTTTT. The encoded protein is CASSLSTATNEKLFF.

The chain recombines TRBV21-1 with TRBJ1-1. TRBV21-1 is given as a pseudogene. The CDR3 consists of 11 residues. The CDR3 DNA reads as TGTGCCATCAGGGTAGACACTGAAGCTTTCTTT. This encodes CAIRVDTEAFF.

This clone was picked up one time. The chain combines TRBV30 with TRBJ1-2; D is ambiguous. The CDR3 is 14 residues long. Per germline, CDR1 GTSNPN and CDR2 SVGIG (reference sequence). V gave up 1 base and J gave up 4 bases, with 13 bases separating them. CDR3 in amino acids: CAWSDSRRSYGYTF. The CDR3 nucleotides are TGTGCCTGGAGTGACTCCCGACGGAGCTATGGCTACACCTTC.

This chain connects TRBV19 to TRBJ2-3, with D unclear. Trimming took off 5 bases at V and 0 bases at J, with 12 bases between the two ends. CDR3 size: 15 residues. CDR1 is LNHDA, CDR2 SQIVND, per germline (reference sequence). In DNA form, the CDR3 reads TGTGCCAGTAGTTTGTCCCGGATTAGCACAGATACGCAGTATTTT. It encodes CASSLSRISTDTQYF.

The chain links TRBV11-2 to TRBJ2-1; 7 nucleotides agree with TRBD1. V shed 3 bases, J shed 3 bases, and the junction held 5 bases outside the gene matches. Per the germline V gene, CDR1 is SGHAT and CDR2 is FQNNGV. There are 15 residues in the CDR3. CDR3 sequence: CASSFGGQYYNEQFF. The CDR3 DNA follows: TGTGCCAGCAGCTTTGGGGGACAGTACTACAATGAGCAGTTCTTC.

The rearrangement joins TRBV7-9 to TRBJ2-2; TRBD1 might be the D (6 bases). Germline V lookup: CDR1 SEHNR, CDR2 FQNEAQ (reference sequence). V lost 2 bases to trimming and J lost 7 bases, with 17 bases between them. This CDR3 spans 16 amino acids. CDR3 bases: TGTGCCAGCAGCTTACTTACTACAGGGAGAGACGGGGAGCTGTTTTTT. This codes for CASSLLTTGRDGELFF.

This clone was seen once. V is TRBV7-6 and J is TRBJ1-1; D remains unclear. There are 13 residues in the CDR3. Germline lookup yields CDR1 SGHVS and CDR2 FNYEAQ. Trimming shortened V by 0 bases and J by 3 bases, and 5 bases separated the two germline ends. The CDR3 region is CASSLALYTEAFF. The CDR3 nucleotides are TGTGCCAGCAGCTTAGCACTTTACACTGAAGCTTTCTTT.

The chain is built from TRBV7-2 and TRBJ1-2; unclear D gene. This CDR3 is built from 14 residues. Per germline, CDR1 SGHTA and CDR2 FQGNSA. V gave up 3 bases and J gave up 4 bases, with 12 bases separating them. The CDR3 reads CASSLPGLSYGYTF. The CDR3 DNA follows: TGTGCCAGCAGCTTGCCTGGGCTATCCTATGGCTACACCTTC.

This sequence joins TRBV4-1 and TRBJ2-1; D might be TRBD1 or TRBD2, each matching 5 bases. Germline-derived CDR1 and CDR2 are MGHRA and YSYEKL. V was shortened by 4 bases and J by 5 bases, with 12 bases between the two germline ends. The CDR3 extends over 14 amino acids. Here the CDR3 reads CASSPTGLDNEQFF. As DNA, the CDR3 is TGCGCCAGCAGCCCTACGGGGCTAGACAATGAGCAGTTCTTC.

V usage is TRBV18 and J usage is TRBJ2-1, with D possibly matching TRBD1 (6 bases). This CDR3 has 15 residues. The V gene lost 0 bases and the J gene lost 4 bases, with 10 bases spanning the gap. Germline V gene data show CDR1 as KGHSH and CDR2 as LQKENI. This CDR3 is CASSPPTDRYNEQFF. The CDR3 nucleotides are TGTGCCAGCTCACCACCAACGGACAGATACAATGAGCAGTTCTTC.

The V gene is TRBV9, the J gene TRBJ2-1; no clear D gene. Germline V gives CDR1 SGDLS, CDR2 YYNGEE. Trimming shortened V by 0 bases and J by 9 bases, and 16 bases separated the two germline ends. CDR3 length: 15 residues. This chain's CDR3 is CASSVGGSQQSEQFF. The CDR3, as DNA: TGTGCCAGCAGCGTAGGGGGTAGCCAACAATCTGAGCAGTTCTTC.

This rearrangement joins TRBV6-1 to TRBJ1-5; TRBD1 might be the D (6 bases). This CDR3 is built from 14 residues. With 2 bases removed from V and 6 bases from J, the gap between germline ends came to 11 bases. Germline CDR1 reads MNHNS; CDR2 reads SASEGT. The CDR3 loop is CASSETGIGQPQHF. The CDR3 bases are TGTGCCAGCAGTGAAACAGGGATCGGTCAGCCCCAGCATTTT.

V and J are TRBV27 and TRBJ2-1, with TRBD2 identical over 15 bases. This CDR3 region has 22 residues. From germline, CDR1 is MNHEY and CDR2 SMNVEV (reference sequence). The trim removed 6 bases at V and 1 base at J, leaving 19 bases unmatched. CDR3 coding DNA: TGTGCCAGCAGCCCCCCCGGGACTAGCGGGAGGATGCTTCACCCTTCCTACAATGAGCAGTTCTTC. This sequence encodes CASSPPGTSGRMLHPSYNEQFF.

This clone was seen once. The CDR3 is CASSIRQGLYGYTF. CDR3 bases: TGTGCCAGTAGTATTCGACAGGGCCTTTATGGCTACACCTTC. This sequence joins TRBV19 and TRBJ1-2, with 7 bases identical to TRBD1. Germline CDR1 reads LNHDA; CDR2 reads SQIVND (reference sequence). There are 14 residues in the CDR3. V lost 3 bases and J lost 5; bases outside the gene matches: 6.

This clone was detected only once. DNA of the CDR3: TGTGCCAGCAGCTCGACCCTGGGCCAGGGTAATCAAGAGACCCAGTACTTC. As protein: CASSSTLGQGNQETQYF. This chain joins TRBV7-9 and TRBJ2-5, with a weak D call TRBD1 (5 bases). Germline V gene data show CDR1 as SEHNR and CDR2 as FQNEAQ (reference sequence). CDR3 length equals 17 residues. V was shortened by 4 bases and J by 2 bases, with 20 bases between the two germline ends.

The chain employs TRBV19 and TRBJ2-1; 7 positions match TRBD2. CDR1 and CDR2 from the germline V gene are LNHDA and SQIVND (reference sequence). CDR3 length equals 13 residues. With V trimmed by 9 bases and J by 8 bases, 10 bases remained unmatched. The CDR3: CASRAGSSHEQFF. The CDR3 nucleotides read TGTGCCAGCCGAGCGGGGTCTTCTCATGAGCAGTTCTTC.